The rows below give T cell receptor beta chains drawn from one sample of a study of T-cell reconstitution after alpha-beta-depleted transplantation in children. MiXCR, applied by TCRdb to the PCR reads, yields one record per CDR3 protein. Here the sample spans approximately 83,000 distinct CDR3 sequences, more than 7% being singletons. The sequences come from PBMCs from the stem cell graft donor, collected from the stem cell graft. The receptors here all came from a human donor who donated a stem cell graft to a child with congenital amegakaryocytic thrombocytopenia. Each CDR3 is given with its conserved first and last residue. A D gene is named only where the DNA matches it firmly. For some rows the clone size is stated as once, few or many, or as a class when expanded; others skip it.

size	J	V	D	DNA	CDR3
.	TRBJ2-7	TRBV9	.	TGTGCCAGCAGCGTAGAGGGGAGCTCCTACGAGCAGTACTTC	CASSVEGSSYEQYF
many	TRBJ1-1	TRBV4-3	.	TGCGCCAGCAGCCAAGCGAGCGGTGAGGGCACTGAAGCTTTCTTT	CASSQASGEGTEAFF
many	TRBJ1-5	TRBV28	TRBD1	TGTGCCAGCAGTTTCCGGGACAGGGTTCGACAGCCCCAGCATTTT	CASSFRDRVRQPQHF
many	TRBJ2-1	TRBV5-6	TRBD2	TGTGCCAGCAGCCCAGGGACTAGCGCCAGTGGGTATGAGCAGTTCTTC	CASSPGTSASGYEQFF
many	TRBJ2-7	TRBV3-1	TRBD1	TGTGCCAGCAGCTTAACAGGGGTCTCATACGAGCAGTACTTC	CASSLTGVSYEQYF
many	TRBJ1-6	TRBV20-1	TRBD1	TGCAGTGCTAGACCCACAGGGGGTTATAATTCACCCCTCCACTTT	CSARPTGGYNSPLHF
many	TRBJ2-1	TRBV5-1	TRBD2	TGCGCCAGCAGCTTGGGACTAGCGGGGGAGACCTACAATGAGCAGTTCTTC	CASSLGLAGETYNEQFF
many	TRBJ2-2	TRBV7-9	.	TGTGCCAGCAGCTTAGCTCTGCGCACCGGGGAGCTGTTTTTT	CASSLALRTGELFF
many	TRBJ2-2	TRBV5-1	.	TGCGCCAGCAGCTGGGACGGCCTTTCGGATACCGGGGAGCTGTTTTTT	CASSWDGLSDTGELFF
many	TRBJ2-1	TRBV29-1	TRBD2	TGCAGCGTCAAAAGGGGAGGGAGTAATGAGCAGTTCTTC	CSVKRGGSNEQFF
many	TRBJ2-3	TRBV20-1	TRBD2	TGCAGTGCTAGCCGGGGGGGCTTAGATACGCAGTATTTT	CSASRGGLDTQYF
many	TRBJ2-2	TRBV20-1	.	TGCAGTGCTAGAGATCTAAAGCCAGGAGACACCGGGGAGCTGTTTTTT	CSARDLKPGDTGELFF
many	TRBJ2-6	TRBV7-9	TRBD1	TGTGCCAGCAGCTCCCGGACAGGTTACTCTGGGGCCAACGTCCTGACTTTC	CASSSRTGYSGANVLTF
many	TRBJ2-1	TRBV12-3/TRBV12-4	.	TGTGCCAGCAGTTTCGGCGGATACGAGCAGTTCTTC	CASSFGGYEQFF
many	TRBJ1-4	TRBV15	.	TGTGCCACCAGCAGAGAGGGATCGGGACACCGAAAACTGTTTTTT	CATSREGSGHRKLFF
many	TRBJ1-2	TRBV20-1	TRBD1	TGCAGTGCTAGAGATCCCGCAGGGGGCATTGGTGGCTACACCTTC	CSARDPAGGIGGYTF
few	TRBJ1-1	TRBV6-2/TRBV6-3	.	TGTGCCAGCAGACGGATGAACACTGAAGCTTTCTTT	CASRRMNTEAFF
many	TRBJ2-5	TRBV6-2/TRBV6-3	.	TGTGCCAGCGCCCCCACTTGGGTCAGCCAAGAGACCCAGTACTTC	CASAPTWVSQETQYF
many	TRBJ2-3	TRBV3-1	TRBD2	TGTGCCAGCAGCCAAGGCGTAGCGGGAGAGGCAGATACGCAGTATTTT	CASSQGVAGEADTQYF
many	TRBJ2-5	TRBV27	.	TGTGCCAGCAGTCCCAGTCGCACCCAAGAGACCCAGTACTTC	CASSPSRTQETQYF
many	TRBJ2-7	TRBV4-2	.	TGTGCCAGCAGCCTAGGGGTTGGCGAGCAGTACTTC	CASSLGVGEQYF
many	TRBJ1-2	TRBV6-5	.	TGTGCCAGCAGTCCTACAGGGCTCTATGGCTACACCTTC	CASSPTGLYGYTF
.	TRBJ1-2	TRBV7-2	.	TGTGCCAGCAGCTTAGAGGGACAAAACTATGGCTACACCTTC	CASSLEGQNYGYTF
many	TRBJ2-7	TRBV12-3/TRBV12-4	TRBD1	TGTGCCAGCAAGGACAGGTCTAAATACGAGCAGTACTTC	CASKDRSKYEQYF
.	TRBJ2-7	TRBV2	.	TGTGCCAGCAGAGATATAGTCGCAAGTCCTTACGAGCAGTACTTC	CASRDIVASPYEQYF